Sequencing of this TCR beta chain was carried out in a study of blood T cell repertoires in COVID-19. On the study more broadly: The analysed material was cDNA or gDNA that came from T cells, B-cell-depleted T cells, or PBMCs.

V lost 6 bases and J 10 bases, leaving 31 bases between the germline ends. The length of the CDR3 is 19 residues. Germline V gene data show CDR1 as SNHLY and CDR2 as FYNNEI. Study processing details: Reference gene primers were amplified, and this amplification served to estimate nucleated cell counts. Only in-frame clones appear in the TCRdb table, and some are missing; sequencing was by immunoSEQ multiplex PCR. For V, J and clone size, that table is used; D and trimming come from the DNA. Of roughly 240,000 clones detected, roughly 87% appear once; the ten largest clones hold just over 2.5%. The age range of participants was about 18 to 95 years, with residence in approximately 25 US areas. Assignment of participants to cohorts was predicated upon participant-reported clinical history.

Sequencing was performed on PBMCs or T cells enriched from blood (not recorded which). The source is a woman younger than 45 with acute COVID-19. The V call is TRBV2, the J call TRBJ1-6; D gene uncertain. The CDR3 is CASSARVTQHTYSKSPLHF. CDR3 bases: TGTGCCAGCAGCGCCCGGGTGACCCAACATACCTACTCTAAGTCACCCCTCCACTTT.